The 23 T cell receptor beta chains below come from one sample, sequenced in a study of shared clonotypes between healthy human individuals. Produced via immunoSEQ multiplex PCR; TCRdb's table is partial and in-frame only. The sample has around 2.1 million clones, about 93% seen once. Positive CCR7 selection of CD45RO-negative cells yielded the naive CD8 cells, and terminally differentiated effector memory CD45RA+ cells were excluded. The specimen sequenced was naive CD8+ T cells from PBMCs. These receptors were obtained from a man aged 18 to 35 in good health. Some clones in this sample may be carry-over from other donors' samples.

Worth noting for this clone: The same CDR3 can be traced to other DNA sequences in this sample. This chain joins TRBV6-5 and TRBJ1-2, with D possibly being TRBD1 (6 bases). The CDR3 runs 13 residues. Germline V CDR1 and CDR2: MNHEY, SVGAGI. The V end was cut by 0 bases, the J end by 8 bases, with 10 bases between. CDR3 amino acids: CASSYSGGGGYTF. The DNA for the CDR3 is TGTGCCAGCAGTTACTCAGGGGGAGGGGGCTACACCTTC.

The J gene is TRBJ2-7, the V gene TRBV28, with D unresolved. The CDR3 is 13 amino acids. Trimming pared 3 bases from V and 4 bases from J, leaving 10 bases between. The germline gives CDR1 MDHEN, CDR2 SYDVKM. CDR3 region: CASSFGVWYEQYF. DNA of the CDR3: TGTGCCAGCAGTTTTGGGGTTTGGTACGAGCAGTACTTC.

This clone was counted a single time. The chain carries TRBV28 and TRBJ2-7; D gene uncertain. Germline V gene lookup returns CDR1 MDHEN and CDR2 SYDVKM. CDR3 length equals 14 residues. V was clipped by 7 bases and J by 5 bases, with 18 bases between them. CDR3 in DNA: TGTGCCAGCACCCAAACCCTAGAAGGGAACGAGCAGTACTTC. Protein sequence: CASTQTLEGNEQYF.

The V and J genes are TRBV19 and TRBJ1-5; tentatively, D is TRBD1 (5 bases). CDR3 length: 15 residues. CDR1 is LNHDA, CDR2 SQIVND, per germline (reference sequence). Trimming pared 1 base from V and 5 bases from J, leaving 12 bases between. CDR3 DNA: TGTGCCAGTAGTATAGGGGCAGGGCTTTATCAGCCCCAGCATTTT. Translating it yields CASSIGAGLYQPQHF.

This clone has only one observation. This chain connects TRBV19 to TRBJ2-1, with 7 bases identical to TRBD2. Trimming cost V 3 bases and J 5 bases; bases outside gene matches: 7. Germline V gene lookup returns CDR1 LNHDA and CDR2 SQIVND (reference sequence). The CDR3 length is 15 residues. The CDR3 coding sequence is TGTGCCAGTAGTATCGGCGGGGGTCTCCACAATGAGCAGTTCTTC. Translation: CASSIGGGLHNEQFF.

Concerning this clone itself: Within the sample, other DNA sequences also encode this same CDR3. The chain carries TRBV18 and TRBJ2-7, with D possibly being TRBD1 or TRBD2 (5 bases each). Germline V gives CDR1 KGHSH, CDR2 LQKENI. Deletions cut 2 bases from V and 4 bases from J, with 12 bases between. The CDR3 loop spans 14 amino acids. In DNA, the CDR3 is TGTGCCAGCTCACCAGAGGGACGTGGGTACGAGCAGTACTTC. Translated, it gives CASSPEGRGYEQYF.

The CDR3 loop is CASSLGRETNEKLFF. The CDR3 DNA reads TGTGCCAGCAGCTTAGGCAGGGAAACTAATGAAAAACTGTTTTTT. The chain has TRBV13 and TRBJ1-4; D is perhaps TRBD1 (5 bases). The V and J ends lost 0 bases and 1 base respectively, with 6 bases between them. The CDR3 sequence is 15 residues long. Germline V CDR1 and CDR2: PRHDT, FYEKMQ (reference sequence).

This clone appeared a single time. This chain links TRBV28 with TRBJ1-2; no reliable D call. The V gene lost 2 bases and the J gene lost 0 bases, with 19 bases spanning the gap. Germline CDR1 reads MDHEN; CDR2 reads SYDVKM. The CDR3 extends over 18 amino acids. CDR3 in amino acids: CASSLPQTLTTSNYGYTF. The DNA of the CDR3 is TGTGCCAGCAGTTTACCTCAGACACTCACTACCTCTAACTATGGCTACACCTTC.

The chain's CDR3 is CASSRTRDTGYTF. CDR3 nucleotides: TGTGCCAGCAGCCGTACCCGGGACACTGGCTACACCTTC. The chain is built from TRBV7-2 and TRBJ1-2, with a weak D call TRBD1 (6 bases). The CDR3 covers 13 residues. Trimming removed 5 bases from V and 7 bases from J, with 14 bases in between. Germline V gives CDR1 SGHTA, CDR2 FQGNSA.

This chain links TRBV7-2 with TRBJ1-2; D is possibly TRBD1 (6 bases). The germline V and J ends were trimmed by 4 bases and 4 bases, with 13 bases remaining between them. The length of the CDR3 is 14 residues. The germline V gene has CDR1 SGHTA and CDR2 FQGNSA. For the CDR3, the DNA is TGTGCCAGCAGCTACCCGGGGGGGCTCTATGGCTACACCTTC. Translated: CASSYPGGLYGYTF.

In nucleotides, the CDR3 is TGCAGCGCCCGCACTCCGGGAGAAGCCGAGCAGTACTTC. It yields the protein CSARTPGEAEQYF. The V and J genes are TRBV29-1 and TRBJ2-7; tentative D call: TRBD2 (6 bases). This CDR3 comprises 13 residues. Germline V lookup: CDR1 SQVTM, CDR2 ANQGSEA. The ends were cut back, 7 bases at V and 6 bases at J, with 19 bases in the middle.

This sequence joins TRBV14 and TRBJ1-5; 11 nucleotides match TRBD1. V dropped 3 bases and J dropped 6; count of bases not matched to a gene: 7. The CDR3 extends over 16 amino acids. Germline V gene sequence: CDR1 SGHDN, CDR2 FVKESK. The CDR3 here is CASSQKDRGHGQPQHF. CDR3 nucleotide sequence: TGTGCCAGCAGCCAGAAGGACAGGGGGCACGGTCAGCCCCAGCATTTT.

The genes are TRBV30 and TRBJ2-3, with TRBD1 as a possible D gene (5 bases). Germline V gene lookup returns CDR1 GTSNPN and CDR2 SVGIG (reference sequence). V shed 3 bases and J shed 2 bases, with 18 bases lying between them. The CDR3 spans 16 residues. The CDR3 reads CAWRGRDRRITDTQYF. The CDR3 DNA follows: TGTGCCTGGAGGGGCAGAGACAGAAGGATCACAGATACGCAGTATTTT.

The rearrangement joins TRBV7-9 to TRBJ2-1, with 14 bases matching TRBD2. The V gene end was trimmed by 2 bases and the J gene end by 11 bases; junction bases not matched to a gene: 11. The length of the CDR3 is 17 residues. Per the germline V gene, CDR1 is SEHNR and CDR2 is FQNEAQ (reference sequence). CDR3 DNA: TGTGCCAGCAGCTTATTACGACTAGCGGGAGGGATTCCCCAGCAGTTCTTC. Its protein product is CASSLLRLAGGIPQQFF.

The chain is built from TRBV18 and TRBJ2-5, with TRBD1 matching 8 bases. Looked up from germline, CDR1 is KGHSH and CDR2 is LQKENI. J lost 1 base, V lost 3 bases, and 10 bases had no gene match. The CDR3 has 17 amino acids. Written as DNA, the CDR3 is TGTGCCAGCTCACCGACCCCAGGGGGCGTTTTCCAAGAGACCCAGTACTTC. This encodes CASSPTPGGVFQETQYF.

V usage is TRBV19 and J usage is TRBJ2-1, with 14 bases lining up with TRBD2. CDR1 is LNHDA and CDR2 is SQIVND in the germline V gene (reference sequence). CDR3 size: 17 residues. Unmatched junction bases numbered 12, after V lost 6 bases and J lost 8 bases. The CDR3 DNA reads TGTGCCAGTAGCCTCCCCGGGACTAGCGGGAGCGGGGATGAGCAGTTCTTC. Translation: CASSLPGTSGSGDEQFF.

The rearrangement joins TRBV6-5 to TRBJ1-2, with 7 bases identical to TRBD1. Germline-derived CDR1 and CDR2 are MNHEY and SVGAGI. The ends lost 6 bases at V and 6 bases at J; junction bases unmatched: 13. The CDR3 has 15 amino acids. The CDR3 region is CASSQAAEGAHGYTF. The CDR3 nucleotides are TGTGCCAGCAGCCAAGCCGCGGAGGGGGCGCATGGCTACACCTTC.

This chain links TRBV7-8 with TRBJ2-7, with 10 bases identical to TRBD2. This CDR3 has 17 residues. Unmatched junction bases numbered 12, after V lost 2 bases and J lost 5 bases. The germline V gene encodes CDR1 SGHVS and CDR2 FQNEAQ. In DNA, the CDR3 is TGTGCCAGCAGCTTACGTGACTTCGCTAGCGGGAGTCACGAGCAGTACTTC. It translates to CASSLRDFASGSHEQYF.

The V call is TRBV7-8, the J call TRBJ2-1; TRBD2 agrees at 9 bases. This CDR3 is built from 16 residues. J gave up 4 bases and V 2 bases, and 6 bases lay outside the gene matches. Germline values: CDR1 SGHVS, CDR2 FQNEAQ. CDR3 in DNA: TGTGCCAGCAGCTTACGGTCGACTAGCGGATACAATGAGCAGTTCTTC. Amino acid sequence: CASSLRSTSGYNEQFF.

The V gene is TRBV7-9, the J gene TRBJ2-3; 7 bases match TRBD2. V shed 5 bases and J 6 bases; nucleotides not matched to a gene: 11. Germline CDR1 SEHNR, CDR2 FQNEAQ (reference sequence). The CDR3 is 15 amino acids. In nucleotides, the CDR3 is TGTGCCAGCAGCGTCGGACTAGAGGAGGTCGATACGCAGTATTTT. As protein: CASSVGLEEVDTQYF.

This sequence joins TRBV5-6 and TRBJ2-1; 8 nucleotides match TRBD1. Germline trimming cut 4 bases from V and 3 bases from J; bases unmatched to any gene: 3. The CDR3 is 14 amino acids. Germline CDR1 reads SGHDT; CDR2 reads YYEEEE. The CDR3 spells CASSPDRGYNEQFF. The CDR3 DNA follows: TGTGCCAGCAGCCCCGACAGGGGCTACAATGAGCAGTTCTTC.

The rearrangement uses TRBV18 and TRBJ1-1, with D unclear. V gave up 3 bases and J gave up 0 bases, with 8 bases separating them. This CDR3 is 14 amino acids long. Germline V gene lookup returns CDR1 KGHSH and CDR2 LQKENI. CDR3 loop: CASSPVAMNTEAFF. CDR3 in DNA: TGTGCCAGCTCACCGGTGGCTATGAACACTGAAGCTTTCTTT.

This chain joins TRBV2 and TRBJ2-1; the match to TRBD2 covers 7 bases. This CDR3 spans 15 amino acids. From germline, CDR1 is SNHLY and CDR2 FYNNEI. V lost 6 bases, J lost 8 bases, and 13 bases stayed unmatched. In DNA form, the CDR3 reads TGTGCCAGCAGCGGACTAGTCTTTGGATTCGATGAGCAGTTCTTC. Translated, it gives CASSGLVFGFDEQFF.